This TCR beta chain stems from a study of beta chain features in type 1 diabetes. The investigators reverse transcribed all of the isolated RNA, so they sequenced expressed TCRB transcripts. Sequencing was performed with immunoSEQ multiplex PCR; in TCRdb, only in-frame clones are kept and a portion is missing. The data contain 500,000 to 800,000 clones, roughly 12% of them singletons. The single heparinised draw taken from each donor contained about 100 mL of blood on average. It was via CD45RO/CCR7/CD25/CD127/CD95/CD27 that CD4+ naive, central memory, regulatory and stem cell-like memory cells were sorted. Comments on this clone: Its matching antigen is unknown.

The ends were cut back, 2 bases at V and 7 bases at J, with 12 bases in the middle. Germline CDR1 SEHNR, CDR2 FQNEAQ (reference sequence). The CDR3 covers 13 residues. The study, taken as a whole, reports: In all four CD4+ subsets, TCRB CDR3 length was significantly, moderately reduced in type 1 diabetes. Cells with high TCR expression could be over-represented when cDNA is sequenced. Individuals with type 1 diabetes displayed fewer insertions and more deletions at VDJ junctions.

The chain carries TRBV7-9 and TRBJ2-7; D not resolved. The material sequenced was naive CD4+ T cells from blood. The TCR comes from a man aged 30-40 years with type 1 diabetes. In DNA, the CDR3 is TGTGCCAGCAGCTTAATCAGCCAGGCTGAGCAGTACTTC. This codes for CASSLISQAEQYF. The variable domain in full, with the rest retrieved from reference TRBV7-9 and TRBJ2-7, is DTGVSQNPRHKITKRGQNVTFRCDPISEHNRLYWYRQTLGQGPEFLTYFQNEAQLEKSRLLSDRFSAERPKGSFSTLEIQRTEQGDSAMYLCASSLISQAEQYFGPGTRLTVT.